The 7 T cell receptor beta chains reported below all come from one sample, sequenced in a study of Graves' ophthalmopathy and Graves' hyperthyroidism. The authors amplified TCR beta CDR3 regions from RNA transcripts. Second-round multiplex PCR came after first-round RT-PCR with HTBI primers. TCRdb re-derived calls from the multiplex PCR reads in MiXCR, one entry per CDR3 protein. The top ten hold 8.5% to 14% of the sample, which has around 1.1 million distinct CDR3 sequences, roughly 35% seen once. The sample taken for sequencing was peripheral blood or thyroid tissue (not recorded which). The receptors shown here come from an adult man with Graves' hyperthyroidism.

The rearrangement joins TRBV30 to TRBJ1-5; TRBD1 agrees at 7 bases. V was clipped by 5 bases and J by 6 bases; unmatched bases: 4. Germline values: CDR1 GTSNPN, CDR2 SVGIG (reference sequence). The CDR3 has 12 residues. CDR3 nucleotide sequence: TGTGCCTGGGACAGGGCAGGTCAGCCCCAGCATTTT. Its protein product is CAWDRAGQPQHF.

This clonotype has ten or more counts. The chain's CDR3 is CASSRLQQNYGYTF. The CDR3 coding sequence is TGTGCCAGCAGCCGACTTCAGCAGAACTATGGCTACACCTTC. The chain couples TRBV7-2 to TRBJ1-2; no firm D call. The germline V gene encodes CDR1 SGHTA and CDR2 FQGNSA. The CDR3 has 14 amino acids. Trimming took 5 bases from V and 2 from J, leaving 12 bases between them.

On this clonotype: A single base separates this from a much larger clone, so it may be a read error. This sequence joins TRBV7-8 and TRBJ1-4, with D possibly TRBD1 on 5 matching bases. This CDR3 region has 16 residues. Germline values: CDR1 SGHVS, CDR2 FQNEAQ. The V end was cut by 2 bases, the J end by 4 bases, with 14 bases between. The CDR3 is CASSLNGGGSNEKLFF. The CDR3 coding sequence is TGTGCCAGCAGCTTAAATGGGGGGGGGAGTAATGAAAAACTGTTTTTT.

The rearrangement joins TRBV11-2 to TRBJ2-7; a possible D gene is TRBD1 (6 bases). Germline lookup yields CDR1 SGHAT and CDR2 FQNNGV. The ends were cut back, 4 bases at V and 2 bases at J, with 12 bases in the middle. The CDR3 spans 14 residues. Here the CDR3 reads CASSSRTVAYEQYF. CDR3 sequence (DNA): TGTGCCAGCAGCTCCCGGACAGTCGCCTACGAGCAGTACTTC.

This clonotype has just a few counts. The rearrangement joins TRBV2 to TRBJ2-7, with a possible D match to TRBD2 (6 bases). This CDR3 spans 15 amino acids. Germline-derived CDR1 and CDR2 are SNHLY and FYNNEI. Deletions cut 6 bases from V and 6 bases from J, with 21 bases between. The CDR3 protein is CASSGSRPGGGEQYF. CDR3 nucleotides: TGTGCCAGCAGCGGAAGTCGACCCGGGGGTGGCGAGCAGTACTTC.

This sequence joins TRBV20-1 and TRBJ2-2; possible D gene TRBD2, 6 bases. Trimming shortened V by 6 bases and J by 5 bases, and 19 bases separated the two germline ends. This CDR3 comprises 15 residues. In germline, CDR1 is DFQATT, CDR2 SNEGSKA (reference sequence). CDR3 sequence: CSAPGMGLGTGELFF. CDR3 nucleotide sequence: TGCAGTGCGCCGGGAATGGGACTGGGTACCGGGGAGCTGTTTTTT.

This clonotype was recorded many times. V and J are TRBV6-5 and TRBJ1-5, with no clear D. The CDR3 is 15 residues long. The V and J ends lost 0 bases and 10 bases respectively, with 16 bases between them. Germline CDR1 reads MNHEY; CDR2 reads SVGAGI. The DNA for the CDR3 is TGTGCCAGCAGTTACTCGTTGCAAAGCCCGAACCCCCAGCATTTT. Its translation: CASSYSLQSPNPQHF.